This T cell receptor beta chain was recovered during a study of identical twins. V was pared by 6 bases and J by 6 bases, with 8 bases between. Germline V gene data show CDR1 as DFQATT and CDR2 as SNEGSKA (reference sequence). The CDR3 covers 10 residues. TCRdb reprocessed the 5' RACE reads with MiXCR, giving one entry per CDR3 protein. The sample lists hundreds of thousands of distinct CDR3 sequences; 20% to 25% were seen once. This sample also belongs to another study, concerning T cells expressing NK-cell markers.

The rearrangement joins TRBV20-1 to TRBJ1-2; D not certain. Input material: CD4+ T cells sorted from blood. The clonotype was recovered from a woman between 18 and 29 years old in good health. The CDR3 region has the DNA TGCAGTGCCCTATTGAATGGCTACACCTTC. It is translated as CSALLNGYTF.